This TCR beta chain was found in a study of read filtering for tumor transcriptome and immune sequencing. Across the study: 8 patients were R-ISS I, about 16 were R-ISS II, roughly seven were R-ISS III.

From around 440 ng of RNA, a library with molecular barcoded alpha/delta and beta/gamma adaptors was made. TCRdb reprocessed the reads via MiXCR and lists one record per CDR3 protein. The repertoire holds roughly 38,000 distinct CDR3 sequences, with approximately 15% as singletons. This clonotype showed up many times. CDR1 is LGHDT, CDR2 YNNKEL, per germline (reference sequence). The CDR3 totals 18 residues. Trimming left V 0 bases short and J 2 bases short, with 20 bases between. The sample comprised a population of CD138-negative cells sorted from bone marrow. The chain employs TRBV3-1 and TRBJ2-7; D is unclear. The sequence was obtained from a donor at least 40 years old with multiple myeloma. CDR3 in amino acids: CASSQEDVFQLTTYEQYF. DNA of the CDR3: TGTGCCAGCAGCCAAGAAGATGTGTTCCAACTAACAACCTACGAGCAGTACTTC.